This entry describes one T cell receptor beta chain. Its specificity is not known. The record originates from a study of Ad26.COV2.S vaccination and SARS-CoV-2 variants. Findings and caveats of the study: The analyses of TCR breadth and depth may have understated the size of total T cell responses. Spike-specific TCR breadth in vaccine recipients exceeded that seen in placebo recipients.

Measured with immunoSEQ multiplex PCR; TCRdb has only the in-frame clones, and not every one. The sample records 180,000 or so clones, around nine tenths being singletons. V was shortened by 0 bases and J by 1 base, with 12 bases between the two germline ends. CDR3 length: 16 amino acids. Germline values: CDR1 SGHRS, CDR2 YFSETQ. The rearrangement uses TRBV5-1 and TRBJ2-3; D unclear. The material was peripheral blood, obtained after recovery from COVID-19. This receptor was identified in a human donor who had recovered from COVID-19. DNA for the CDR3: TGCGCCAGCAGCTTGGAACCGGGTTCGGGCACAGATACGCAGTATTTT. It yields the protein CASSLEPGSGTDTQYF.